Listed below are T cell receptor beta chains from one sample, sequenced in a study of T-cell memory formation after mild COVID-19. MiXCR was run by TCRdb on the 5' RACE reads, yielding one entry per CDR3 protein. The sample lists around 200,000 distinct CDR3 sequences, 9.5% seen once, with roughly 4% in the top ten. Material: PBMCs or a T cell subset sorted from them (not recorded which). The receptor source for this set is a man aged 18-30 years who had mild COVID-19 (a few samples of this study predate the infection). Cell type and time point are not known. Both conserved end residues are part of each CDR3. The D gene is left open where the match is weak. Expanded clones are given a class, and other clones once, few, many or no size at all.

.	TRBV25-1	TRBJ1-4	.	CASGFGTLEKLFF	TGTGCCAGCGGCTTCGGGACACTCGAAAAACTGTTTTTT
many	TRBV27	TRBJ1-1	.	CASSWGQGGAEAFF	TGTGCCAGCAGTTGGGGGCAGGGAGGGGCTGAAGCTTTCTTT
.	TRBV6-5	TRBJ2-3	.	CASSYSITTDTQYF	TGTGCCAGCAGTTACTCGATTACCACAGATACGCAGTATTTT
few	TRBV6-2/TRBV6-3	TRBJ2-1	.	CASSYDSKQFF	TGTGCCAGCAGTTACGACAGCAAGCAGTTCTTC
.	TRBV29-1	TRBJ1-1	TRBD1	CSVAQGARTEAFF	TGCAGCGTCGCACAGGGGGCGCGCACTGAAGCTTTCTTT
.	TRBV9	TRBJ1-3	.	CASSRTNSPGNTIYF	TGTGCCAGCAGCCGAACTAATAGCCCTGGAAACACCATATATTTT
many	TRBV10-3	TRBJ1-1	.	CAIMGTNTEAFF	TGTGCCATCATGGGGACGAACACTGAAGCTTTCTTT
few	TRBV12-3/TRBV12-4	TRBJ1-5	.	CASSPGGYNQPQHF	TGTGCCAGCAGTCCCGGGGGTTACAATCAGCCCCAGCATTTT
many	TRBV4-2	TRBJ1-1	.	CASSPEGWGDTEAFF	TGTGCCAGCAGCCCCGAAGGATGGGGGGACACTGAAGCTTTCTTT
.	TRBV12-3/TRBV12-4	TRBJ1-3	.	CASSLVGRSSGNTIYF	TGTGCCAGCAGTTTAGTAGGGCGCAGCTCTGGAAACACCATATATTTT
few	TRBV7-9	TRBJ1-1	.	CASSLDENTEAFF	TGTGCCAGCAGCTTAGACGAAAACACTGAAGCTTTCTTT
.	TRBV11-2	TRBJ2-1	TRBD2	CASSSLAGLGPNEQFF	TGTGCCAGCAGCTCCCTGGCGGGACTAGGCCCCAATGAGCAGTTCTTC
few	TRBV15	TRBJ2-4	.	CATSAGDGKNIQYF	TGTGCCACCAGTGCCGGAGATGGCAAAAACATTCAGTACTTC
.	TRBV4-1	TRBJ1-2	TRBD1	CASSRPGQGPGYTF	TGCGCCAGCAGCCGCCCGGGACAGGGTCCTGGCTACACCTTC
few	TRBV5-1	TRBJ1-2	TRBD1	CASSATGTGATDYGYTF	TGCGCCAGCAGCGCTACCGGGACAGGGGCAACGGACTATGGCTACACCTTC
.	TRBV5-1	TRBJ1-2	.	CASQGGVRNGYTF	TGCGCCAGCCAAGGGGGAGTAAGGAATGGCTACACCTTC
few	TRBV5-1	TRBJ1-4	.	CASSPTVANEKLFF	TGCGCCAGCAGCCCGACAGTAGCGAATGAAAAACTGTTTTTT
.	TRBV6-5	TRBJ1-2	.	CASSAPAGNYGYTF	TGTGCCAGCAGTGCCCCGGCGGGTAACTATGGCTACACCTTC
.	TRBV4-1	TRBJ1-1	TRBD1	CASSQRTAGTVNTEAFF	TGCGCCAGCAGCCAACGAACCGCCGGGACAGTGAACACTGAAGCTTTCTTT
.	TRBV6-2/TRBV6-3	TRBJ1-1	TRBD1	CASSKTAGGLEAFF	TGTGCCAGCAGCAAGACAGCAGGGGGACTCGAAGCTTTCTTT
few	TRBV5-1	TRBJ1-1	.	CASSLGPGGGTEAFF	TGCGCCAGCAGCTTGGGTCCCGGAGGGGGCACTGAAGCTTTCTTT
many	TRBV7-9	TRBJ1-1	TRBD1	CASSTRTGKAFF	TGTGCCAGCAGCACCCGGACAGGCAAAGCTTTCTTT
.	TRBV7-2	TRBJ2-5	.	CASSLLDQETQYF	TGTGCCAGCAGCTTATTGGACCAAGAGACCCAGTACTTC
few	TRBV5-1	TRBJ2-3	.	CASSLGTIATDTQYF	TGCGCCAGCAGCTTAGGGACCATTGCCACAGATACGCAGTATTTT
.	TRBV3-1	TRBJ2-2	.	CASSPRDRVTGELFF	TGTGCCAGCAGCCCCCGTGACAGAGTCACCGGGGAGCTGTTTTTT
.	TRBV24-1	TRBJ1-2	TRBD1	CATSAPDRNYGYTF	TGTGCCACCAGTGCCCCGGACAGGAACTATGGCTACACCTTC
.	TRBV24-1	TRBJ1-5	.	CATSDGWASQPQHF	TGTGCCACCAGTGATGGATGGGCGAGTCAGCCCCAGCATTTT
.	TRBV4-1	TRBJ2-5	TRBD2	CASSTGSGEETQYF	TGCGCCAGCAGCACGGGTAGCGGGGAAGAGACCCAGTACTTC
few	TRBV7-3	TRBJ2-6	TRBD1	CASSPLNRGSGANVLTF	TGTGCCAGCAGCCCGCTCAACAGGGGCTCTGGGGCCAACGTCCTGACTTTC
many	TRBV4-1	TRBJ2-4	.	CASSHAPGRRRGNIQYF	TGCGCCAGCAGCCATGCTCCAGGGCGCCGCCGGGGAAACATTCAGTACTTC
few	TRBV20-1	TRBJ2-5	.	CSAPPLARETQYF	TGCAGTGCTCCACCCCTAGCGCGGGAGACCCAGTACTTC
.	TRBV7-2	TRBJ2-5	.	CASSSSGLQETQYF	TGTGCCAGCAGCTCCTCGGGGCTCCAAGAGACCCAGTACTTC
.	TRBV4-3	TRBJ1-4	.	CASSQLQFREKLFF	TGCGCCAGCAGCCAGTTACAGTTTCGTGAAAAACTGTTTTTT
few	TRBV9	TRBJ1-2	TRBD1	CASSASIHRGSNYGYTF	TGTGCCAGCAGCGCGTCGATCCACAGGGGAAGTAACTATGGCTACACCTTC
.	TRBV7-2	TRBJ2-3	.	CASSRRRTTNTDTQYF	TGTGCCAGCAGCAGACGTCGGACTACCAACACAGATACGCAGTATTTT
few	TRBV2	TRBJ1-5	.	CASSDGRGNQPQHF	TGTGCCAGCAGTGACGGTAGGGGGAATCAGCCCCAGCATTTT
few	TRBV5-6	TRBJ2-1	TRBD2	CASRQGLAGSGEQFF	TGTGCCAGCAGGCAGGGACTAGCGGGCTCGGGTGAGCAGTTCTTC
.	TRBV25-1	TRBJ1-1	.	CASSASWGGGNTEAFF	TGTGCCAGCAGTGCCAGTTGGGGAGGCGGGAACACTGAAGCTTTCTTT
.	TRBV7-2	TRBJ1-1	.	CASSLVGAGAFAFF	TGTGCCAGCAGCTTAGTAGGGGCAGGGGCGTTCGCTTTCTTT
few	TRBV3-1	TRBJ1-5	.	CASSQAGVGQPQHF	TGTGCCAGCAGCCAAGCGGGTGTCGGTCAGCCCCAGCATTTT
.	TRBV6-5	TRBJ1-4	.	CASSYGSGGDEKLFF	TGTGCCAGCAGTTACGGTTCGGGAGGGGATGAAAAACTGTTTTTT
.	TRBV11-2	TRBJ1-2	TRBD1	CASSRLTGINYGYTF	TGTGCCAGCAGCCGACTGACAGGGATTAACTATGGCTACACCTTC
.	TRBV20-1	TRBJ1-3	.	CSAIGASHTIYF	TGCAGTGCAATTGGGGCATCTCACACCATATATTTT
.	TRBV6-5	TRBJ2-5	.	CASSYRQEGETQYF	TGTGCCAGCAGTTATAGACAGGAAGGGGAGACCCAGTACTTC
few	TRBV3-1	TRBJ1-5	.	CASSQDGGEIGPQHF	TGTGCCAGCAGCCAAGACGGCGGGGAAATTGGGCCCCAGCATTTT